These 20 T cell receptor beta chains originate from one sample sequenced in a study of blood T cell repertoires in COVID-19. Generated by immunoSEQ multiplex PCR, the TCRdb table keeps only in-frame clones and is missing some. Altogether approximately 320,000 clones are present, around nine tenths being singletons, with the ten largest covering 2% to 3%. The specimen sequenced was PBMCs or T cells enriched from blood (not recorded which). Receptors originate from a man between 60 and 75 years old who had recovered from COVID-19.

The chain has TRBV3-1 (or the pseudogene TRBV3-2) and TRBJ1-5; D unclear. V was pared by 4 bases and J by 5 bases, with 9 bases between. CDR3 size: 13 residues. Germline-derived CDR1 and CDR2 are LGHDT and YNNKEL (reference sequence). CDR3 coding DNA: TGTGCCAGCAGCCGGGAGTCACATCAGCCCCAGCATTTT. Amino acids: CASSRESHQPQHF.

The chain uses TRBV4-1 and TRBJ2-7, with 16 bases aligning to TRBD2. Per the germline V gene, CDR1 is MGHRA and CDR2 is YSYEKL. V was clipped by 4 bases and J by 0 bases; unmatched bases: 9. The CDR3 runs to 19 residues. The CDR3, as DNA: TGCGCCAGCAGCCCATCTACGGGACTAGCGGGAGGGTCCTCCTACGAGCAGTACTTC. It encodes CASSPSTGLAGGSSYEQYF.

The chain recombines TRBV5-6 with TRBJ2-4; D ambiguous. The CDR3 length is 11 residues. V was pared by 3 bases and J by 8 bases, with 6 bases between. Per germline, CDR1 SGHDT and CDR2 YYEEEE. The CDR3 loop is CASSSRDIQYF. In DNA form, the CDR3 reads TGTGCCAGCAGCTCCCGGGACATTCAGTACTTC.

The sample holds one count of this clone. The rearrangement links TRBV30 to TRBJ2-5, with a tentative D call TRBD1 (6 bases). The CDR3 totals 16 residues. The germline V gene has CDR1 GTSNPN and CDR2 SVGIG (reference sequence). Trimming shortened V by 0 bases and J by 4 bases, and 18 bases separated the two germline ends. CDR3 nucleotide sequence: TGTGCCTGGAGTGTAGTAACCGACAGGTTTCGAGAGACCCAGTACTTC. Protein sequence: CAWSVVTDRFRETQYF.

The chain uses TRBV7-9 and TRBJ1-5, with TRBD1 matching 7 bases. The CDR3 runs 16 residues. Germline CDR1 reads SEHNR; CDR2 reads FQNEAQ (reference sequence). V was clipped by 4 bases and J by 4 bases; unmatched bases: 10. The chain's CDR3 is CASSSPREQGNQPQHF. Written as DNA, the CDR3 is TGTGCCAGCAGCTCCCCAAGGGAACAGGGGAATCAGCCCCAGCATTTT.

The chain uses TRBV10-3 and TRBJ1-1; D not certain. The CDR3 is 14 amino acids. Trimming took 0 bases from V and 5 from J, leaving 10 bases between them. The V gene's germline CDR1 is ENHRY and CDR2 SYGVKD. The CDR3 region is CAISESPLRTEAFF. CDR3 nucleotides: TGTGCCATCAGTGAGTCGCCCCTACGGACTGAAGCTTTCTTT.

CDR3 sequence: CASSQDGRQTTQYF. The CDR3, as DNA: TGCGCCAGCAGCCAAGATGGGCGACAAACGACTCAGTACTTC. The chain recombines TRBV4-1 with TRBJ2-4; no definite D call. The germline CDR1 and CDR2 sequences are MGHRA and YSYEKL. Deletions cut 0 bases from V and 12 bases from J, with 15 bases between. There are 14 residues in the CDR3.

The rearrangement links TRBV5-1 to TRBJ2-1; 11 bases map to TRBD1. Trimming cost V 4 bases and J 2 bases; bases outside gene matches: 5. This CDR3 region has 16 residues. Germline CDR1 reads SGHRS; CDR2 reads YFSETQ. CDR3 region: CASSRDRGATYNEQFF. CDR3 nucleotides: TGCGCCAGCAGCAGGGACAGGGGGGCAACCTACAATGAGCAGTTCTTC.

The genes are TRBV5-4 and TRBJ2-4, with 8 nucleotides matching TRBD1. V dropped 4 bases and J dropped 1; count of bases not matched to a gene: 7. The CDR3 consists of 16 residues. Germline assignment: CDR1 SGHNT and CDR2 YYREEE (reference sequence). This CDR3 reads CASSTRQGFAKNIQYF. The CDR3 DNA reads TGTGCCAGCAGCACAAGACAGGGGTTCGCCAAAAACATTCAGTACTTC.

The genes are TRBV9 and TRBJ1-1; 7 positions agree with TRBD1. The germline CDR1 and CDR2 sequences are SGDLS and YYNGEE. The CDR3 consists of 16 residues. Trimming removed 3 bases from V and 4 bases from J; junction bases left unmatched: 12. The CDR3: CASSAPANRGGTEAFF. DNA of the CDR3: TGTGCCAGCAGCGCACCGGCGAACAGGGGTGGCACTGAAGCTTTCTTT.

In DNA, the CDR3 is TGTGCCAGCAGTCCTCGACTAGCGGGGGCTTACAATGAGCAGTTCTTC. Translated, it gives CASSPRLAGAYNEQFF. V usage is TRBV6-4 and J usage is TRBJ2-1, with TRBD2 matching over 12 bases. V trimming: 5 bases; J trimming: 4 bases; junction bases outside the gene matches: 6. This CDR3 is built from 16 residues. In germline, CDR1 is MRHNA, CDR2 SNTAGT.

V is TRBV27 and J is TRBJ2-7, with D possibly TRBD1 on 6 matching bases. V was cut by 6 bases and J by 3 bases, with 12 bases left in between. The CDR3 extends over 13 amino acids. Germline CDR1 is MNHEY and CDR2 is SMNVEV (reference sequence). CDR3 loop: CASSHTGNYEQYF. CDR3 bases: TGTGCCAGCAGCCACACAGGGAACTACGAGCAGTACTTC.

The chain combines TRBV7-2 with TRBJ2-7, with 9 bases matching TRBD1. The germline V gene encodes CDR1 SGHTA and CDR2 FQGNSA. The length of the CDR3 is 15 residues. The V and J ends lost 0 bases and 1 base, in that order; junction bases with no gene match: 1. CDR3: CASSLATGGSYEQYF. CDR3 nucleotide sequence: TGTGCCAGCAGCTTAGCGACAGGGGGATCCTACGAGCAGTACTTC.

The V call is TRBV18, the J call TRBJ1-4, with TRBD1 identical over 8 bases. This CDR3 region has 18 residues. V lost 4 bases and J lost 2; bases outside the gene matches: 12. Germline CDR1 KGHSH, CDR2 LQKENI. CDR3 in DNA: TGTGCCAGCTCACTCTACAGGGGGAGTTATCCCACTAATGAAAAACTGTTTTTT. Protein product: CASSLYRGSYPTNEKLFF.

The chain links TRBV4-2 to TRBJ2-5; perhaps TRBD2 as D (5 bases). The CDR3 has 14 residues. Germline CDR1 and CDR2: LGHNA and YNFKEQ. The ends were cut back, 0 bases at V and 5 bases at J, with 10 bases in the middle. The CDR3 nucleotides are TGTGCCAGCAGCCAAGATTCCCAGCGGGAGACCCAGTACTTC. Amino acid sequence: CASSQDSQRETQYF.

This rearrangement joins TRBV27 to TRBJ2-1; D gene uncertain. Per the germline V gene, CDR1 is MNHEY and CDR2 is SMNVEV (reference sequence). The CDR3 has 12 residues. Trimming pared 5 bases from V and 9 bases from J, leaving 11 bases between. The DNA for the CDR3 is TGTGCCAGCAGTACTCGTATCGGTGAGCAGTTCTTC. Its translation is CASSTRIGEQFF.

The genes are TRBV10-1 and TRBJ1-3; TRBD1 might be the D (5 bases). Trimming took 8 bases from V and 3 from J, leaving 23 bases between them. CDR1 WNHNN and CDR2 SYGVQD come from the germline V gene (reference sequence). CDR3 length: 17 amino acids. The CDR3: CASVRRRRGECGNTIYF. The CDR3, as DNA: TGCGCCAGCGTCAGAAGGAGGAGGGGTGAATGTGGAAACACCATATATTTT.

The CDR3 DNA reads as TGTGCCAGCAGCTTGGGCCAGTACAATGAGCAGTTCTTC. It yields the protein CASSLGQYNEQFF. The rearrangement joins TRBV5-4 to TRBJ2-1; D uncertain. CDR1 SGHNT and CDR2 YYREEE come from the germline V gene (reference sequence). CDR3 length: 13 residues. Trimming shortened V by 0 bases and J by 4 bases, and 5 bases separated the two germline ends.

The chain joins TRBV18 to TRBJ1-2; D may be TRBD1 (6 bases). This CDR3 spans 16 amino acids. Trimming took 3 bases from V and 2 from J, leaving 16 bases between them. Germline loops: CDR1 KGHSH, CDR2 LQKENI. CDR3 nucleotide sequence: TGTGCCAGCTCACCCGGGACACCCCAAGTCAACTATGGCTACACCTTC. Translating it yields CASSPGTPQVNYGYTF.

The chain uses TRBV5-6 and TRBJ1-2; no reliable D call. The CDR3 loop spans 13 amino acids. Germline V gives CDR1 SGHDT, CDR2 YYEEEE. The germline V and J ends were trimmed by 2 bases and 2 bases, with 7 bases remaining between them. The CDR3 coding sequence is TGTGCCAGCAGCTTTGGCAAAAACTATGGCTACACCTTC. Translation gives CASSFGKNYGYTF.